This T cell receptor (beta chain) was observed in a study of OX40 agonist ivuxolimab in advanced cancers. As for the study in general: Ivuxolimab is an agonistic anti-OX40 (CD134) antibody, and patients were treated with it. Ivuxolimab was delivered to patients intravenously every 2 weeks at doses spanning 0.01 to 10 mg/kg. Study results and limitations: Antigen specificity remained undetermined for the expanded peripheral T cells. CD8+ T cells were the subset that, on average, had more expanded clones than CD4+.

The CDR3 is 15 residues long. J was trimmed by 6 bases and V by 5 bases; bases with no gene match: 9. CDR1 and CDR2 (germline): MNHEY, SMNVEV (reference sequence). Method: immunoSEQ multiplex PCR; TCRdb's copy keeps in-frame clones and lacks some. The data hold 65,000 to 95,000 clones, with more than 75% observed a single time. A remark on this clone: Its antigen remains unknown.

The sample in question was CD4+ or CD8+ T cells sorted from blood, obtained in a trial of the OX40 agonist ivuxolimab. The TCR comes from an adult with an advanced solid tumor such as melanoma, head and neck, liver or kidney cancer. This chain joins TRBV27 and TRBJ1-2; 10 bases are a match to TRBD1. This CDR3 is CASSPRPGQGDGYTF. CDR3 in DNA: TGTGCCAGCAGTCCCAGGCCCGGACAGGGGGATGGCTACACCTTC.